Shown below are 8 T cell receptor beta chains from a single sample sequenced in a study of T cell responses to AZD1222 COVID-19 vaccine. Some clones are missing from TCRdb's copy, which holds only in-frame ones; the method was immunoSEQ multiplex PCR. The sample holds about 92,000 clones, roughly 90% seen once. Sequencing used peripheral blood, obtained on day 0 of AZD1222 vaccination. Every receptor here comes from an adult in good health.

This chain uses TRBV6-5 with TRBJ1-6; no clear D. V lost 0 bases and J 8 bases, leaving 11 bases between the germline ends. The length of the CDR3 is 15 residues. Per the germline V gene, CDR1 is MNHEY and CDR2 is SVGAGI. The CDR3 DNA is TGTGCCAGCAGTTACTCCCACTCGACCGATTCACCCCTCCACTTT. Translated: CASSYSHSTDSPLHF.

About this clone itself: Other DNA sequences in this specimen translate into the identical CDR3. The chain has TRBV5-1 and TRBJ2-3; D remains unclear. The CDR3 extends over 11 amino acids. Germline V CDR1 and CDR2: SGHRS, YFSETQ. Trimming pared 2 bases from V and 2 bases from J, leaving 0 bases between. This CDR3 is CASSFTDTQYF. CDR3 nucleotides: TGCGCCAGCAGCTTCACAGATACGCAGTATTTT.

The chain combines TRBV5-1 with TRBJ2-3; 8 bases line up with TRBD2. The V gene's germline CDR1 is SGHRS and CDR2 YFSETQ. The CDR3 spans 17 residues. The J segment lost 3 bases and the V segment lost 0 bases, leaving 9 bases of the junction unmatched. CDR3 sequence: CASSLARTSPGTDTQYF. The CDR3 DNA is TGCGCCAGCAGCTTGGCCCGGACTAGCCCCGGTACAGATACGCAGTATTTT.

V usage is TRBV6-5 and J usage is TRBJ2-3; no clear D. This CDR3 is 12 amino acids long. The germline CDR1 and CDR2 sequences are MNHEY and SVGAGI. V was trimmed by 5 bases and J by 5 bases, leaving 8 bases between them. CDR3 bases: TGTGCCAGCAGTATTTCGCGAGATACGCAGTATTTT. Its protein product is CASSISRDTQYF.

The chain carries TRBV29-1 and TRBJ1-1; D uncertain. Trimming took 2 bases from V and 4 from J, leaving 5 bases between them. Germline values: CDR1 SQVTM, CDR2 ANQGSEA. CDR3 length: 11 residues. This chain's CDR3 is CSVETITEAFF. CDR3 nucleotides: TGCAGCGTTGAAACGATCACTGAAGCTTTCTTT.

The chain employs TRBV11-2 and TRBJ2-1, with 10 bases matching TRBD1. Germline lookup yields CDR1 SGHAT and CDR2 FQNNGV. The CDR3 extends over 14 amino acids. V lost 6 bases, J lost 6 bases, and 5 bases stayed unmatched. CDR3 residues: CASRKRDRGNEQFF. The CDR3 DNA is TGTGCCAGCAGGAAACGGGACAGGGGCAATGAGCAGTTCTTC. The full variable domain, rest sourced from reference TRBV11-2 and TRBJ2-1, is EAGVAQSPRYKIIEKRQSVAFWCNPISGHATLYWYQQILGQGPKLLIQFQNNGVVDDSQLPKDRFSAERLKGVDSTLKIQPAKLEDSAVYLCASRKRDRGNEQFFGPGTRLTVL.

The genes are TRBV3-1 (or the pseudogene TRBV3-2) and TRBJ1-1; 8 nucleotides align to TRBD1. This CDR3 spans 14 amino acids. From germline, CDR1 is LGHDT and CDR2 YNNKEL (reference sequence). J lost 5 bases, V lost 6 bases, and 8 bases had no gene match. The CDR3 reads CASSHRGGVTEAFF. The CDR3, as DNA: TGTGCCAGCAGTCACAGGGGGGGGGTGACTGAAGCTTTCTTT.

The chain recombines TRBV12-3 or TRBV12-4 with TRBJ1-1; 7 nucleotides line up with TRBD1. J lost 4 bases, V lost 6 bases, and 5 bases had no gene match. The CDR3 consists of 13 residues. CDR3 in amino acids: CASSQTGTTEAFF. The CDR3, as DNA: TGTGCCAGCAGCCAGACAGGGACCACTGAAGCTTTCTTT.